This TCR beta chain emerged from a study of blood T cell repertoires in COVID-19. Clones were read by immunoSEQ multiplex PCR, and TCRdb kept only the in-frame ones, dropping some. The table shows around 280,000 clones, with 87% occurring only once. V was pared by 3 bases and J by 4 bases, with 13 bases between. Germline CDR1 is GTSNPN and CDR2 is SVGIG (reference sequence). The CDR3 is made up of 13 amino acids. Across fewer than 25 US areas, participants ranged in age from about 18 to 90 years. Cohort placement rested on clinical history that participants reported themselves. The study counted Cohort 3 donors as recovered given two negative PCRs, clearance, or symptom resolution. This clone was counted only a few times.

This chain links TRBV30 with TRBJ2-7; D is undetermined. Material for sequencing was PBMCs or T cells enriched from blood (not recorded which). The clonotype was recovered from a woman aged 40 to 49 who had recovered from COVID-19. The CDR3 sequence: CAWSLGSGYEQYF. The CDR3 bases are TGTGCCTGGAGCCTCGGGTCCGGTTACGAGCAGTACTTC.